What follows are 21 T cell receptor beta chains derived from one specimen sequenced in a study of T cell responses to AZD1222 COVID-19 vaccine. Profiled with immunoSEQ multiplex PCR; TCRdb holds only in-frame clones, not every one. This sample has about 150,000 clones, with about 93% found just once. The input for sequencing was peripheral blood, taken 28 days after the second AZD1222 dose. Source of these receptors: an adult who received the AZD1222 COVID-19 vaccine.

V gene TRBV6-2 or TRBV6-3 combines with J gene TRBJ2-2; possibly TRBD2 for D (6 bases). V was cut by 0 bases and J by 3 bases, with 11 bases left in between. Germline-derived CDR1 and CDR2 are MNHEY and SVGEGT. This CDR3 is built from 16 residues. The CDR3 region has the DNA TGTGCCAGCAGTTACTCGTCTCGCGGGGACACCGGGGAGCTGTTTTTT. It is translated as CASSYSSRGDTGELFF.

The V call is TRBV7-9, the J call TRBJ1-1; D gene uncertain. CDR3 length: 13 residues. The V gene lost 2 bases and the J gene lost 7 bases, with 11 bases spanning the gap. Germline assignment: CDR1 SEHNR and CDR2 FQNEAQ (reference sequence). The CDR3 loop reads CASSLKSLDEAFF. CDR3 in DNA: TGTGCCAGCAGCTTAAAGTCACTGGATGAAGCTTTCTTT.

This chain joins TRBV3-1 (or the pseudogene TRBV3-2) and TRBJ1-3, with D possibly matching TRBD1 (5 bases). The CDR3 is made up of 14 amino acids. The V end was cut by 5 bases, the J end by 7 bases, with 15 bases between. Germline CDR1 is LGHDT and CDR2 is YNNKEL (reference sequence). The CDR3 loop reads CASSTTLRGNTIYF. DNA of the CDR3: TGTGCCAGCAGCACGACACTTCGGGGCAACACCATATATTTT.

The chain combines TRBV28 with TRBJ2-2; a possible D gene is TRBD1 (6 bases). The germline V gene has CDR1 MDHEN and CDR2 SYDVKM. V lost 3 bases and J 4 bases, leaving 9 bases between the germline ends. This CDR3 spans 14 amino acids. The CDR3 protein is CASSLGAGTGELFF. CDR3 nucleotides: TGTGCCAGCAGTTTGGGGGCTGGCACCGGGGAGCTGTTTTTT.

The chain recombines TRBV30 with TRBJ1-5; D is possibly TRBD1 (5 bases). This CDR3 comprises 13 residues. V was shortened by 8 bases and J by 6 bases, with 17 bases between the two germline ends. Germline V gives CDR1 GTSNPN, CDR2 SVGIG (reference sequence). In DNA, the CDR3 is TGTGCCCTTTCGGGGCAGGGATCTCAGCCCCAGCATTTT. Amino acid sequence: CALSGQGSQPQHF.

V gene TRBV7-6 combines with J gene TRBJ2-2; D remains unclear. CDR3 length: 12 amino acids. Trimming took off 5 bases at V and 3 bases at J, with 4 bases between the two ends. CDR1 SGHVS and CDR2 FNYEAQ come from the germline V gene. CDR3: CASSRYTGELFF. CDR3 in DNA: TGTGCCAGCAGCCGGTACACCGGGGAGCTGTTTTTT.

CDR3: CASSDESGTGTDTQYF. The CDR3 region has the DNA TGTGCCAGCAGTGACGAATCCGGGACAGGGACAGATACGCAGTATTTT. The rearrangement uses TRBV6-4 and TRBJ2-3; 9 bases match TRBD1. Germline V gene sequence: CDR1 MRHNA, CDR2 SNTAGT. The CDR3 extends over 16 amino acids. The J segment lost 3 bases and the V segment lost 2 bases, leaving 6 bases of the junction unmatched.

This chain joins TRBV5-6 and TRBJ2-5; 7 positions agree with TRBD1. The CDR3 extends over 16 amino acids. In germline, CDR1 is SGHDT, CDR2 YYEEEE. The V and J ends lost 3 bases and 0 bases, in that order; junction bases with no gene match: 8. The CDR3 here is CASSWGTALYQETQYF. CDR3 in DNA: TGTGCCAGCAGCTGGGGGACAGCCCTATACCAAGAGACCCAGTACTTC.

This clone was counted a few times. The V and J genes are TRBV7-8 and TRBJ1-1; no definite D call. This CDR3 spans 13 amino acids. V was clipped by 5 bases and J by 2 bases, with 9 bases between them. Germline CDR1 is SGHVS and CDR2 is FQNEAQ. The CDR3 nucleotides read TGTGCCAGCAGCCCTCAGATAAACACTGAAGCTTTCTTT. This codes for CASSPQINTEAFF.

CDR3 sequence reads: CASSPGFSGNTIYF. For the CDR3, the DNA is TGTGCCAGCAGCCCAGGGTTCTCTGGAAACACCATATATTTT. The chain couples TRBV7-3 to TRBJ1-3; tentative D call: TRBD1 (5 bases). The CDR3 spans 14 residues. Trimming left V 5 bases short and J 0 bases short, with 8 bases between. From germline, CDR1 is SGHTA and CDR2 FQGTGA.

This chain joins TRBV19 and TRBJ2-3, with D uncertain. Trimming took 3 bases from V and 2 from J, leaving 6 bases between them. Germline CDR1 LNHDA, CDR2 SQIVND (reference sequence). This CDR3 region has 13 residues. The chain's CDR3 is CASSIDFTDTQYF. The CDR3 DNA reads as TGTGCCAGTAGTATTGACTTCACAGATACGCAGTATTTT. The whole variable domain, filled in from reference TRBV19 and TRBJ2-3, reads DGGITQSPKYLFRKEGQNVTLSCEQNLNHDAMYWYRQDPGQGLRLIYYSQIVNDFQKGDIAEGYSVSREKKESFPLTVTSAQKNPTAFYLCASSIDFTDTQYFGPGTRLTVL.

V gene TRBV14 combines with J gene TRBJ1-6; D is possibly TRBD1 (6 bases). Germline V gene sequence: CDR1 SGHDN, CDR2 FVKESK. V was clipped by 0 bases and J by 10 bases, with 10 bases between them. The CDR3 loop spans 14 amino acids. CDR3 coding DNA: TGTGCCAGCAGCCAAGAGAGGGGGGGGTCACCCCTCCACTTT. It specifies CASSQERGGSPLHF.

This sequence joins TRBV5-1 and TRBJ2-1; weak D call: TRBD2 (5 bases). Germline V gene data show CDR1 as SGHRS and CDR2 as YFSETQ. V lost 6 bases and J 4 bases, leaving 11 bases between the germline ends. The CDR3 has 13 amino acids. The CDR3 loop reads CASKDPGYNEQFF. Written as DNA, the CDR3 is TGCGCCAGCAAGGACCCGGGATACAATGAGCAGTTCTTC.

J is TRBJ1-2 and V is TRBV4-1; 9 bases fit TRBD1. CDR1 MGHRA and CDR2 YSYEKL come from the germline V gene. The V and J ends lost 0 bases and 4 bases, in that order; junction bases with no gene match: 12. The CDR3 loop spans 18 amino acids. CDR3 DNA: TGCGCCAGCAGCCAAGATCGTGGGACAGGGCTCGGTAGCTATGGCTACACCTTC. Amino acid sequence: CASSQDRGTGLGSYGYTF.

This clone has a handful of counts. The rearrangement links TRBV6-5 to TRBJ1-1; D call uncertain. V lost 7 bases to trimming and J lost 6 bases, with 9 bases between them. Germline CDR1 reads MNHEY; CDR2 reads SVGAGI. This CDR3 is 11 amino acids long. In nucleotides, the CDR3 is TGTGCCAGCACCCAAGGCCCTGAAGCTTTCTTT. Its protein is CASTQGPEAFF.

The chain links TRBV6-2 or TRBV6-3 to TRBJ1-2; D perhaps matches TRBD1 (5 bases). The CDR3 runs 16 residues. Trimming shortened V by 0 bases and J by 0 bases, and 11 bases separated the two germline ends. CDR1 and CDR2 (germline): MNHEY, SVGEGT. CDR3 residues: CASSYSRQGTNYGYTF. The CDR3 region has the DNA TGTGCCAGCAGTTACTCTCGGCAGGGTACTAACTATGGCTACACCTTC.

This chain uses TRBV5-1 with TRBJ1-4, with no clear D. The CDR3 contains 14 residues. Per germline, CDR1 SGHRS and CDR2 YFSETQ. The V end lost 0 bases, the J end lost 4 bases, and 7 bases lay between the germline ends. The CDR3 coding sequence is TGCGCCAGCAGCTTGGTGGCGGGTAATGAAAAACTGTTTTTT. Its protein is CASSLVAGNEKLFF.

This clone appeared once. DNA of the CDR3: TGTGCCAGCAGCTTCGGGGGACAGGGTGGAGAGACCCAGTACTTC. Its protein product is CASSFGGQGGETQYF. The J gene is TRBJ2-5, the V gene TRBV7-2; 9 positions agree with TRBD1. The CDR3 length is 15 residues. Germline assignment: CDR1 SGHTA and CDR2 FQGNSA. V was pared by 3 bases and J by 4 bases, with 6 bases of the junction left unmatched.

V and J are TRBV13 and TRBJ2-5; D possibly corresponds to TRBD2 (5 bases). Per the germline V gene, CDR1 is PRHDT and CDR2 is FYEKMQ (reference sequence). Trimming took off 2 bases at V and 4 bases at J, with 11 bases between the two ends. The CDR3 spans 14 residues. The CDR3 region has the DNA TGTGCCAGCAGCTTAAGGTCGGGGTTAGAGACCCAGTACTTC. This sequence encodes CASSLRSGLETQYF.

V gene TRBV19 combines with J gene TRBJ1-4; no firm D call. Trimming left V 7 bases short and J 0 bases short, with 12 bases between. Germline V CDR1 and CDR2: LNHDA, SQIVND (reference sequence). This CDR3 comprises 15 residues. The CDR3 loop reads CASNPGRTTNEKLFF. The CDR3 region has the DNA TGTGCCAGTAATCCCGGGAGAACAACTAATGAAAAACTGTTTTTT.

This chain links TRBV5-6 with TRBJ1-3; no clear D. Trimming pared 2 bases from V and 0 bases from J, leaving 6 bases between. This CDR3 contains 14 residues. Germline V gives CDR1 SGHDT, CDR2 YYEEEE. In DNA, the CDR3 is TGTGCCAGCAGCTTTTATGGCTCTGGAAACACCATATATTTT. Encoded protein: CASSFYGSGNTIYF.